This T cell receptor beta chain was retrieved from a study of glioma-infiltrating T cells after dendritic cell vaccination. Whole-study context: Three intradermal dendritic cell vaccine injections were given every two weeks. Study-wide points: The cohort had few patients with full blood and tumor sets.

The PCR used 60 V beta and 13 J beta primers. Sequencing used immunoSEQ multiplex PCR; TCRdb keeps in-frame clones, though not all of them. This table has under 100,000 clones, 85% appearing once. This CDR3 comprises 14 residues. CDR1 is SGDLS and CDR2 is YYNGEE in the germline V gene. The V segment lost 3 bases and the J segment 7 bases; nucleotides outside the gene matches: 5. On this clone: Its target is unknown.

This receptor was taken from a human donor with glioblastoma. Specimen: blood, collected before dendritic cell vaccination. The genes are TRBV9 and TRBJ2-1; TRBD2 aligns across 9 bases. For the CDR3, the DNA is TGTGCCAGCAGCGCCACTAGCGGGCATAATGAGCAGTTCTTC. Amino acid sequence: CASSATSGHNEQFF.